Given below is one T cell receptor beta chain in context. Its binding antigen is unknown. Nothing much larger sits one base from this clone, and base qualities are not available. This entry comes from a study of cytomegalovirus exposure and HLA in healthy donors (TCRdb year 2017). About the study as a whole: An earlier analysis of 587 of the donors reported about 280 Gb of sequence data and 90 million to 120 million unique TCR beta sequences obtained from about 200 million T cells. The genetic ancestry cluster associated with self-reported Caucasian donors included 80% to 90% of the 350 to 500 genotyped donors. HLA typing included class I and class II loci at four-digit resolution. Among about 400 genotyped donors of the cohort, an average of roughly 230,000 unique TCR beta nucleotide sequences was sequenced per donor, of which roughly 17% were non-productive. About five DR-DQ haplotypes were treated as single units for association and clustering because of strong linkage in the cohort. The study combined high-throughput TCR immunosequencing, statistical association of individual TCRs with disease status, and machine learning to predict cytomegalovirus infection status. Rather than drawing on any new phenotypic data, the later analysis identified candidate immune exposures from TCR beta sequences and the way those sequences occurred across donors. In an earlier analysis of roughly 540 of the donors, high-throughput TCR beta sequencing was used to judge whether each TCR beta V gene segment behaved as functional or pseudogenic. The T cell repertoires of around 730 subjects were profiled by immunosequencing and related to cytomegalovirus serostatus. The aim of the study was to test whether cataloging public T cell receptors could identify signatures of past pathogen exposure. A separate validation cohort of roughly 120 different subjects was used in addition to the roughly 670-subject first cohort. Typing coverage varied by locus: about 629-640 donors for A, B, C, DRB1 and DQB1; around 560 for DQA1; about 600 for DPA1; 450 to 480 for DPB1. A later analysis re-analyzed previously published TCR beta repertoires from about 730 donors and added high-resolution HLA genotyping to study TCR occurrence patterns. All discovery cohort repertoires had been generated using a single sequencing platform. Approximately 310 gigabases of sequencing data and tens of millions of unique TCR sequences were included in an early release covering several hundred HLA-typed donors. Alongside the repertoire data, information on donor age, sex, ethnicity and CMV serostatus was compiled. Genome-wide SNP genotypes for about three fifths of the roughly 670 donors were used in a later genetic analysis, which treated that subset as a discovery cohort. Here is what the overall study found, with its caveats: In vitro tests confirmed that three of the cytomegalovirus-associated TCR beta chains recognize cytomegalovirus antigens. The earlier analysis of some 540 of the donors excluded roughly 17 rarely observed V segments, including chromosome 9 orphons, because counts were too low. In this cohort, only TCR beta chains were sequenced, and detectable features were limited by the absence of alpha or paired-chain data. Correlated functional status among segregating V segments might be attributable to linkage disequilibrium, but an unknown experimental factor could not be ruled out. In a later analysis, most CMV-associated TCR beta chains were found to appear HLA-restricted, with HLA associations seemingly driven largely by CMV exposure. A cluster of highly shared sequence variants was judged likely to be a technical artifact of the sequencing pipeline. While some public TCRs were present in many individuals, most TCR sequences turned up only very rarely across donors. According to a later analysis, parvovirus B19, influenza, CMV and Epstein-Barr virus appeared linked to several top co-occurrence clusters. A further reported finding was that TCR beta sequences accurately predicted the HLA-A and HLA-B alleles for most subjects in the first cohort. The classifier was reported to diagnose cytomegalovirus status with high specificity and sensitivity in both the original and validation cohorts. A total of 164 TCR beta chains were listed by the study as associated with cytomegalovirus. Because some donors lacked HLA typing at each locus, the association tests relied only on the typed subset. In a later analysis, HLA-associated TCR beta chains were found to be more clonally expanded and to have lower generation probabilities than equally common non-associated chains. In a later genetic analysis, a missense DCLRE1C variant was associated with V-gene and J-gene trimming of TCR beta chains, and the association was replicated in an independent cohort. The only immune exposure information available for the cohort was CMV serostatus. When HLA alleles, especially DR and DQ, strongly co-occurred, attributing TCR associations to individual alleles was difficult. A later analysis found that TCR association rates varied across HLA loci, with DRB1 alleles showing the most associated TCRs and HLA-C alleles the fewest. Broadly in line with IMGT annotations, most TCR beta V segments showed up in productive rearrangements about 87% or about 30% of the time in an earlier analysis of 450 to 750 of the donors. A later genetic analysis reported fewer N-insertions in productive TCRs among donors in an Asian-associated ancestry cluster than the roughly 670-donor mean. It was suggested by the authors that the approach could potentially be generalized to other disease states and immunological phenotypes. The presence/absence analyses assumed that sequencing depth was roughly uniform across donors, and that assumption may not be true. A later analysis associated 17,000 or so TCR beta sequences with specific HLA alleles at a false discovery rate of 0.05. Because the 87-base-pair reads could not distinguish some IMGT-functional V segments, including TRBV6-2 and TRBV6-3, those segments were excluded.

Libraries were prepared through the immunoSEQ multiplex PCR assay. For the multiplex PCR, a mixture combining 60 forward primers for TCR Vbeta segments and 13 reverse primers for TCR Jbeta segments was used. The CDR3 region of rearranged TCR beta genes was amplified from genomic DNA by a multiplex PCR assay. The amplified TCR beta libraries were sequenced on the Illumina HiSeq System as 87-base-pair reads. The original pipeline was this. A later analysis tallied 70 million to 100 million unique TCR beta chains across the 660 or so repertoires, and about 10 million of those chains were shared by two or more donors. Raw reads were error-corrected and collapsed into unique sequences by a nearest-neighbor algorithm in which closely related sequences were merged to remove PCR and sequencing errors. CDR3 sequences were aligned to IMGT reference sequences to assign V, D and J gene segments. For a sequence to be retained, a match of at least six nucleotides to both a V gene segment and a J gene segment was required. A rearrangement was called productive if the CDR3 had no stop codons and remained in frame with V and J, and every other rearrangement was called non-productive. Following IMGT convention, CDR3 was defined as the stretch from the second conserved V-encoded cysteine up to the conserved J-encoded phenylalanine. The earlier analysis of 500 to 600 of the donors excluded sequences that lacked an unambiguous match to a single V gene segment. An earlier analysis of a few hundred of the donors called V segments functional above 56.7% productive rearrangements and segregating when the between-donor standard deviation exceeded 5%. To diagnose cytomegalovirus status from the catalog of TCR beta chain sequences, a statistical classification framework was built. In a later analysis, TCR nucleotide sequences were compared against IMGT/GENE-DB human TR gene sequences so that V and J genes could be assigned. A later analysis assigned CDR3 sequences and most-parsimonious VDJ recombination scenarios with the TCRdist pipeline. In a later analysis, every TCR beta chain was defined by the combination of its CDR3 amino acid sequence and its V-gene family, and reads without a unique V-gene family were dropped. As a way to deal with suspected cross-contamination and a sequencing artifact, a later analysis dropped 450 to 700 nucleotide sequences that were highly shared and had low generation probability. In a later analysis, a clonal expansion index for each public chain was calculated from normalized within-repertoire ranks of inferred template counts. In a later analysis, generation probabilities were computed with a VDJ recombination model fitted to out-of-frame rearrangements, and the resulting probabilities were checked against IGoR. Hypergeometric tests were used in a later analysis to score TCR-TCR, TCR-HLA and TCR-CMV co-occurrence, with a repertoire-size bias correction applied to the TCR pairs. In a later analysis, false discovery rates were estimated by permuting HLA or CMV assignments 20 times. A later analysis grouped co-occurring TCRs with DBSCAN, adding TCRdist sequence similarity when clustering within HLA-allele-positive subsets. Co-occurrence clustering excluded repertoires with fewer than 30,000 or more than 120,000 public chains, plus five with anomalous nucleotide sharing. The source is immuneACCESS, and TCRdb retained only in-frame sequences with V and J called. Part of the clones is not carried over; for the studies checked, unresolved V genes explain less than half of this, and the remainder is unexplained. V, J and clone size are taken as reported in that table, and D and trimming were inferred from the DNA itself. Counted in this sample were 150,000 to 200,000 clones; about 88% of them appeared once. 1.5% to 2% of the sample rests with the top ten.

CDR1 and CDR2 are read off the germline V gene (reference sequence) as LNHDA and SQIVND. The junction carries 8 bases between V and J, which are trimmed by 3 bases and 5 bases respectively. The CDR3 starts with the cysteine, ends with the phenylalanine, and has 12 residues. Of the read, only the CDR3 DNA is kept; its 36 bases are in frame from base 1. The cohort was made up of 666 healthy bone marrow donors. At the time of sampling, every cohort member was nominally healthy, though immune exposures that went unrecorded were likely present. The donor was CMV seronegative and belonged to the group of more than 300 seronegative cohort members. A peripheral blood sample was collected from each donor, and TCR beta sequencing was performed on peripheral blood mononuclear cells. Genomic DNA was extracted from the blood cell samples with the Qiagen DNeasy Blood Extraction Kit.

This TCR came from a woman aged 18-30 years in good health and CMV-seronegative. Material for sequencing was PBMCs. The chain joins TRBV19 to TRBJ2-7, with a weak D call of TRBD2 (5 bases match). The CDR3 has the sequence CASSISSNEQYF. The sequenced DNA is TGTGCCAGTAGTATCTCTAGCAACGAGCAGTACTTC.